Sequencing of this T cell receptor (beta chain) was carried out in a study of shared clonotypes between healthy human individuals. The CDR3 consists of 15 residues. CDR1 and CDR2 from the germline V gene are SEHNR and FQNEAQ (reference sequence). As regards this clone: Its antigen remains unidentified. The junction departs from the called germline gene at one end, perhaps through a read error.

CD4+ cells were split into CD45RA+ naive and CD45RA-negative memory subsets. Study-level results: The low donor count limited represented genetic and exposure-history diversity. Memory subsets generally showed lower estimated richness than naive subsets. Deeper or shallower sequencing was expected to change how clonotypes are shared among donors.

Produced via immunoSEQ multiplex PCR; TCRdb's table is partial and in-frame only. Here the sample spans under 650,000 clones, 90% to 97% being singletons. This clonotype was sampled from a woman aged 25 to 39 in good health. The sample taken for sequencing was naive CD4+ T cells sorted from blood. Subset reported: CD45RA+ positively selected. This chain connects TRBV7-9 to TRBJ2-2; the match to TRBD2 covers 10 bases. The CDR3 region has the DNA TGTGCCAGCAGCCTAGCGGGAGTACGGGACGGGGAGCTGTTTTTT. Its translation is CASSLAGVRDGELFF.